One sample yielded the 3 T cell receptor beta chains listed below, sequenced in a study of blood T cell repertoires in COVID-19. Assay: immunoSEQ multiplex PCR; the TCRdb copy retains only in-frame clones and omits some. The sample carries about 34,000 clones, over 80% recorded once. The sequenced sample consisted of peripheral blood. These receptors were obtained from a man aged 60 to 69 with active COVID-19.

The genes are TRBV12-3 or TRBV12-4 and TRBJ2-7, with a weak D call TRBD2 (5 bases). The CDR3 spans 13 residues. V was cut by 6 bases and J by 2 bases, with 11 bases left in between. CDR3 bases: TGTGCCAGCAGAAGCGGAATTGCCTACGAGCAGTACTTC. Translating it yields CASRSGIAYEQYF.

This rearrangement joins TRBV6-4 to TRBJ1-1; no clear D gene. V gave up 6 bases and J gave up 1 base, with 9 bases separating them. The CDR3 is 13 residues long. CDR1 is MRHNA, CDR2 SNTAGT, per germline. The CDR3 nucleotides are TGTGCCAGCAGCTTACTAAGGAACACTGAAGCTTTCTTT. This translates into CASSLLRNTEAFF.

The chain uses TRBV5-1 and TRBJ2-7, with TRBD2 identical over 7 bases. The ends lost 4 bases at V and 4 bases at J; junction bases unmatched: 11. Germline lookup yields CDR1 SGHRS and CDR2 YFSETQ. CDR3 size: 15 residues. The CDR3 DNA reads as TGCGCCAGCAGCCTCGTAGGCAGCGGGAATTACGAGCAGTACTTC. Translated: CASSLVGSGNYEQYF.